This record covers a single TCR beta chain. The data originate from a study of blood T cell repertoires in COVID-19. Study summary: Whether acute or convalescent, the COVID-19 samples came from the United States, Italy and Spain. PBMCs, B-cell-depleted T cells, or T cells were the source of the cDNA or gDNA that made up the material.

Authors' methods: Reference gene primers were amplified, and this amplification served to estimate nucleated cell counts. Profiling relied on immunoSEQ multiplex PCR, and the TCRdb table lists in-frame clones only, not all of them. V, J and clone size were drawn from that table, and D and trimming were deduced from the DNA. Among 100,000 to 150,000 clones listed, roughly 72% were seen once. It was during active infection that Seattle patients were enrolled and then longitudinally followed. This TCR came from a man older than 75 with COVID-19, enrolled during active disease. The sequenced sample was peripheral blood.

The CDR3, as DNA: TGTGCCAGCAGCTTGACCTCGGGACTAGCGTTCTACGAGCAGTACTTC. This codes for CASSLTSGLAFYEQYF. J is TRBJ2-7 and V is TRBV5-4; TRBD2 agrees at 10 bases. From germline, CDR1 is SGHNT and CDR2 YYREEE (reference sequence). The CDR3 is made up of 16 amino acids. Trimming took 1 base from V and 3 from J; bases not matched to a gene: 7.